These T cell receptor beta chains were read from a single sample in a study of cytomegalovirus exposure and HLA in healthy donors. The protocol was immunoSEQ multiplex PCR, while the TCRdb copy is restricted to in-frame clones and leaves out a portion. The sample lists about 50,000 clones, around nine tenths occurring once. Sequencing was carried out using PBMCs. Receptors originate from a man younger than 30 in good health and CMV-seronegative. The CDR3 runs from the conserved cysteine through the conserved F or W. The order of the fields is D gene, J gene, V gene, clone size, CDR3 protein, CDR3 DNA. A D gene is named only where the DNA matches it firmly. Clone size is stated in some rows and not others, as once, few, many or a class when expanded.

TRBD1	TRBJ1-4	TRBV7-2	NA	CASSPRTGQFFYEKLFF	TGTGCCAGCAGCCCCCGGACAGGGCAATTTTTCTATGAAAAACTGTTTTTT
TRBD1	TRBJ1-2	TRBV5-1	once	CASSVGQGINYGYTF	TGCGCCAGCAGCGTGGGACAGGGGATAAACTATGGCTACACCTTC
TRBD1	TRBJ2-2	TRBV5-1	NA	CASSKSSQGAFGELFF	TGCGCCAGCAGCAAGTCGTCACAGGGGGCTTTCGGGGAGCTGTTTTTT
NA	TRBJ2-6	TRBV5-1	NA	CASSLALAGGANVLTF	TGCGCCAGCAGCTTGGCCTTGGCGGGGGGGGCCAACGTCCTGACTTTC
TRBD2	TRBJ2-1	TRBV6-1	NA	CASSDLAGFYNEQFF	TGTGCCAGCAGTGACTTAGCGGGATTCTACAATGAGCAGTTCTTC
NA	TRBJ2-5	TRBV5-1	NA	CASKDRPSFQETQYF	TGCGCCAGCAAGGACAGACCTTCCTTCCAAGAGACCCAGTACTTC
NA	TRBJ2-2	TRBV11-3	NA	CASSQPGQDTGELFF	TGTGCCAGCAGCCAACCGGGACAAGACACCGGGGAGCTGTTTTTT
TRBD2	TRBJ2-2	TRBV9	NA	CASSDTSGSRGGELFF	TGTGCCAGCAGCGATACAAGCGGGAGTAGGGGCGGGGAGCTGTTTTTT
NA	TRBJ1-1	TRBV28	NA	CASNTPSTGKAFF	TGTGCCAGCAACACCCCGTCGACAGGAAAAGCTTTCTTT
TRBD1	TRBJ2-1	TRBV2	NA	CASIRQGPNNEQFF	TGTGCCAGCATAAGACAGGGGCCCAACAATGAGCAGTTCTTC
TRBD1	TRBJ2-7	TRBV14	NA	CASSQLGQPQYEQYF	TGTGCCAGCAGTCAGCTGGGACAGCCACAGTACGAGCAGTACTTC
NA	TRBJ2-7	TRBV28	NA	CASTGGPNYEQYF	TGTGCCTCGACCGGGGGGCCGAACTACGAGCAGTACTTC
NA	TRBJ2-5	TRBV4-3	NA	CASSQESGSETQYF	TGCGCCAGCAGCCAAGAATCGGGGAGCGAGACCCAGTACTTC
NA	TRBJ1-1	TRBV28	NA	CASEVRTEAFF	TGTGCCAGCGAGGTGAGGACTGAAGCTTTCTTT
NA	TRBJ2-7	TRBV18	once	CASSPLYEQYF	TGTGCCAGCTCACCACTATACGAGCAGTACTTC
TRBD1	TRBJ2-5	TRBV28	once	CASRKRQGKETQYF	TGTGCCAGCAGGAAAAGACAGGGGAAAGAGACCCAGTACTTC
NA	TRBJ1-3	TRBV5-8	NA	CASSLRGSLWGNTIYF	TGTGCCAGCAGCTTGCGCGGCAGTCTCTGGGGAAACACCATATATTTT
TRBD2	TRBJ2-1	TRBV23-1	NA	CASSRPDTSGNLTSSYNEQFF	TGCGCCAGCAGTCGCCCAGATACTAGCGGGAACCTTACCTCCTCCTACAATGAGCAGTTCTTC
NA	TRBJ2-2	TRBV6-5	NA	CASSYEPIQAGELFF	TGTGCCAGCAGTTACGAGCCGATTCAAGCCGGGGAGCTGTTTTTT
TRBD1	TRBJ1-5	TRBV27	NA	CASPQGERQPQHF	TGTGCCAGCCCACAGGGGGAGAGGCAGCCCCAGCATTTT
NA	TRBJ2-5	TRBV14	NA	CASNQWGEETQYF	TGTGCCAGCAACCAGTGGGGGGAAGAGACCCAGTACTTC
NA	TRBJ1-3	TRBV6-5	NA	CASTRGSGNTIYF	TGTGCCAGCACGCGGGGTTCCGGAAACACCATATATTTT